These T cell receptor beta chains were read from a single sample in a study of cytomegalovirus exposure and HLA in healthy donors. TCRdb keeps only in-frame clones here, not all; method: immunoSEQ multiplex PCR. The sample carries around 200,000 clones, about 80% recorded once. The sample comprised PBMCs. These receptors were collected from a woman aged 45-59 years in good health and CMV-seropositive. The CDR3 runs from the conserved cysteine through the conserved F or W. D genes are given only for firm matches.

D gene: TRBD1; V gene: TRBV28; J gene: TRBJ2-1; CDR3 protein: CASSLEGQGNNEQFF
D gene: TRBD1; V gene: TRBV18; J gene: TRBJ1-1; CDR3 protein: CASSPRQGGGTEAFF
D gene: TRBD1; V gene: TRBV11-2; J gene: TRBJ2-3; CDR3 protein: CASSPRTGADTQYF
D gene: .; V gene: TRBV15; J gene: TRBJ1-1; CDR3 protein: CATSGHPPMGTEAFF
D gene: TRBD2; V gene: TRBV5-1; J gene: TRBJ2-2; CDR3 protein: CASSLSGGGGGGELFF
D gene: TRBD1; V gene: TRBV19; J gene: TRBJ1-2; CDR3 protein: CASSIARGGDYGYTF
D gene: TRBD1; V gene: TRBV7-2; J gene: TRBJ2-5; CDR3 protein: CASSWTGVQETQYF
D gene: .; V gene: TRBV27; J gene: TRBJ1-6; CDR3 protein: CASSYDRNYNSPLHF
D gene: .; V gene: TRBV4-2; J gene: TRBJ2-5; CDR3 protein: CASSQGRQRTQETQYF
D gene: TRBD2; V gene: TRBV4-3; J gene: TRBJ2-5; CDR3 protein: CASSQEKAGRGDETQYF
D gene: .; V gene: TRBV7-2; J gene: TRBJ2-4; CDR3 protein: CASSFRSRLTKNIQYF
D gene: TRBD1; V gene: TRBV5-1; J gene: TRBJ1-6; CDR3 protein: CASSHGQGSSPLHF
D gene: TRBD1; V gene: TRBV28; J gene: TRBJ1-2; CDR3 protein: CATSAGQGGGYTF
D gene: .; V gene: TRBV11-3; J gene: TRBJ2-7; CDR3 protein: CASSLTGSHEQYF
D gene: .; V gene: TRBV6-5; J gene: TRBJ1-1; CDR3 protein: CASSYNPGAEAFF
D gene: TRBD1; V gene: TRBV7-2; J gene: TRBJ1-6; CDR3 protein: CASSQLGGTTYNSPLHF
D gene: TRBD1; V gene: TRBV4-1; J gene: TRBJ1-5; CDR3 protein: CASSHDGTGSLGGNQPQHF
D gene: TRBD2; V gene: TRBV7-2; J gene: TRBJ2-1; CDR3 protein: CASSPTRLAGGPRYNEQFF
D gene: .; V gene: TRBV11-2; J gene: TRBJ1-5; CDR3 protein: CASSWEQVLTSGDQPQHF
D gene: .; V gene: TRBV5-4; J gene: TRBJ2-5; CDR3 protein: CASSRLGDLQETQYF
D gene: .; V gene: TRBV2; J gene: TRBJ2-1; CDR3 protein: CASSRYQGEQFF
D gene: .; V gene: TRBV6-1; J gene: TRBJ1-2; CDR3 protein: CASSEGRGSGVYGYTF
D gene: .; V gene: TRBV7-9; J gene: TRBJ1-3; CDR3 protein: CASSAQGLGTGNTIYF
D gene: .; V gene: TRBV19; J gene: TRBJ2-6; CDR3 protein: CATQTGAGANVLTF
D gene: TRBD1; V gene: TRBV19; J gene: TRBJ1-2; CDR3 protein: CASSADRGQGGYTF
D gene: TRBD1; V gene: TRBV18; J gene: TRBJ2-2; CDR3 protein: CASSPTGGVVGELFF
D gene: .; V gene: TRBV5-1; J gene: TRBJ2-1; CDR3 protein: CASSLNMNINNEQFF
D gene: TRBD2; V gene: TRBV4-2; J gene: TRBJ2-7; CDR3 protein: CASSQDFGGGEYEQYF
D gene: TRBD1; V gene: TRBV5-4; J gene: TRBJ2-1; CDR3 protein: CASSGQGSYNEQFF
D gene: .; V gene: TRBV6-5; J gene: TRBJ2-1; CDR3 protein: CASSYFGRSYNEQFF
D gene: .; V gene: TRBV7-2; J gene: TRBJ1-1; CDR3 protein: CASSFMGGTEAFF
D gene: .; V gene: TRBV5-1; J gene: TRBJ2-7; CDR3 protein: CASSQQGGSYEQYF
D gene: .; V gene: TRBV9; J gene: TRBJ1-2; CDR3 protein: CASSVASGVGVSYTF
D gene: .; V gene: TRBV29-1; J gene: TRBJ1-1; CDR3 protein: CSVRGTYGQLNTEAFF
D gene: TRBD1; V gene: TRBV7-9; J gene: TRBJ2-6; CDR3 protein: CASSWDRPSGANVLTF
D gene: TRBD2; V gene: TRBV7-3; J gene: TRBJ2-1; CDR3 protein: CASSLILADYNEQFF
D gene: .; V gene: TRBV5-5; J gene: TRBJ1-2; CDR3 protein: CASSPYEVEGYTF
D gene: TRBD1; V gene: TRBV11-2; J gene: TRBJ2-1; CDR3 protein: CASSLGGGKPSYNEQFF
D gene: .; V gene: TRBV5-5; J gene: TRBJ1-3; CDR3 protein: CASSLGGRQGSSGNTIYF
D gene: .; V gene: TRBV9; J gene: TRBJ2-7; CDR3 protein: CASSGQGSGYEQYF
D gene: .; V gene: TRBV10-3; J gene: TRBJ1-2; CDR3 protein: CAISSTGNGYTF
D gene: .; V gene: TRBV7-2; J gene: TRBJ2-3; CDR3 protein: CASSLARQGGDTQYF
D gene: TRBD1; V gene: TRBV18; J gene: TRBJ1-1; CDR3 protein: CASSPGTENTEAFF
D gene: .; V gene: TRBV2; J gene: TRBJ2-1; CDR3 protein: CASSESLEGNEQFF
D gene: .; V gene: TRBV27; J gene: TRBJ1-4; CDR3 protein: CASSLGALGEKLFF
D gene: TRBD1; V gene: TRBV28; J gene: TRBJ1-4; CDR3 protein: CASSLQGAYEKLFF
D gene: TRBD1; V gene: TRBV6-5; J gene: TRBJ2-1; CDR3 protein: CASKGQGVSEQFF
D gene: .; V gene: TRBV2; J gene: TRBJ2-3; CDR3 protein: CASSEIRGANTDTQYF
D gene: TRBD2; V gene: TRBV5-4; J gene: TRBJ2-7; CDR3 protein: CASSLGGGDRSQNYEQYF
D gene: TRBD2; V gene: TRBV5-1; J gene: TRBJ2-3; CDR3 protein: CASSLLAGGEDTQYF